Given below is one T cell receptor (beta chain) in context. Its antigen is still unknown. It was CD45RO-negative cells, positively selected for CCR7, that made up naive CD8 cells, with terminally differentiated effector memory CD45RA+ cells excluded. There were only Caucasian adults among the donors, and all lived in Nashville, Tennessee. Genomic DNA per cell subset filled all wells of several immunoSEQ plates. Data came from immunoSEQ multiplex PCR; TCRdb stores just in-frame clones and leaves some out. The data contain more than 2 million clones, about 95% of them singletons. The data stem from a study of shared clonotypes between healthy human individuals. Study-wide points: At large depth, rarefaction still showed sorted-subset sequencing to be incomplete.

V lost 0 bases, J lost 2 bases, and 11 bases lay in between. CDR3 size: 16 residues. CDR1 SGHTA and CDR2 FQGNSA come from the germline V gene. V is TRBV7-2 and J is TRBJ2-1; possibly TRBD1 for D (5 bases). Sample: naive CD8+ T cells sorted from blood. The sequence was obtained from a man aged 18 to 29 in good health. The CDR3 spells CASSLASQGTYNEQFF. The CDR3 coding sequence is TGTGCCAGCAGCTTAGCTAGCCAGGGAACCTACAATGAGCAGTTCTTC.